This T cell receptor beta chain was observed in a study of post-analysis software for immune sequencing data. Across the study: Relapsing-remitting, secondary progressive and progressive-relapsing courses of multiple sclerosis were included. Overall study results and limits: Normalized Chao1 diversity in multiple sclerosis patients fell significantly below that of controls. F-measure co-clustering was strong for batch-matched samples. Comparison of patients with controls showed a handful of TRBV segments more frequent in patients, TRBV5-6, TRBV5-1 and TRBV20-1 among them.

Regarding this clonotype: The target antigen is unknown.

V was clipped by 2 bases and J by 0 bases, with 7 bases between them. The CDR3 is 13 residues long. CDR1 and CDR2 (germline): DFQATT, SNEGSKA (reference sequence). Unique molecular identifiers were present in the TCR beta cDNA libraries. Each sample of roughly 0.9 to 11 million input T cells yielded roughly 500,000 cDNA molecules, so each molecule approximated one T cell. TCRdb redid the calling of the PCR reads with MiXCR, one entry per CDR3 protein. The data contain approximately 360,000 distinct CDR3 sequences, around 37% of them seen just once; the ten biggest clones take up over 10%. The clonotype comes from a girl aged 5 to 17 with multiple sclerosis. Material for sequencing was blood. The chain is built from TRBV20-1 and TRBJ1-1, with D possibly matching TRBD1 (5 bases). The CDR3 nucleotides read TGCAGTGCTAGATGGGGGGTGAACACTGAAGCTTTCTTT. Translating gives CSARWGVNTEAFF.